This TCR beta chain originates from a study of breast tumors, draining lymph nodes, adjacent tissues. The lymph nodes were axillary draining lymph nodes from breast cancer patients. Via MiXCR, TCRdb re-called the multiplex PCR reads, giving one row per CDR3 protein. The sample lists approximately 210,000 distinct CDR3 sequences; around 35% were seen once. At least ten counts were recorded for this clonotype. The sequence was obtained from a female donor with breast cancer. Some clones in this sample may be carry-over from other donors' samples. The specimen sequenced was axillary lymph node tissue.

CDR3 nucleotides: TGTGCCAGCAGTTATCAGACAGGATTCAATGAGCAGTTCTTC. Amino acids: CASSYQTGFNEQFF. The rearrangement joins TRBV6-5 to TRBJ2-1; D perhaps matches TRBD1 (6 bases). CDR3 size: 14 residues. With 3 bases removed from V and 6 bases from J, the gap between germline ends came to 12 bases. Germline V gives CDR1 MNHEY, CDR2 SVGAGI.